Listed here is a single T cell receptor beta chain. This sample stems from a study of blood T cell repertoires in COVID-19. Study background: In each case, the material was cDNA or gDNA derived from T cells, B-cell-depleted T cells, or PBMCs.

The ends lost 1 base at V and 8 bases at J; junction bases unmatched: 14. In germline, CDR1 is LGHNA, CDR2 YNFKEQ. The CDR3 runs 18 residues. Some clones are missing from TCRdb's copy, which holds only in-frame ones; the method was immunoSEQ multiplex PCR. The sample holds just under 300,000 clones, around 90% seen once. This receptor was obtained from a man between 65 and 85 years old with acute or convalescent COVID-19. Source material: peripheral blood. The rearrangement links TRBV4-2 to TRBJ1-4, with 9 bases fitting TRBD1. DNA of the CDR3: TGTGCCAGCAGCCAAGTCCCTACAGGGGGCTCGTGGAGGGAAAAACTGTTTTTT. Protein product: CASSQVPTGGSWREKLFF.